Sequencing of this T cell receptor beta chain was carried out in a study of T-cell reconstitution after alpha-beta-depleted transplantation in children (TCRdb year 2016). Regarding the study in general: Using TCR repertoire profiling, the study quantitatively followed how T-cell immune reconstitution unfolded in children after TCRalphabeta/CD19-depleted allogeneic hematopoietic cell transplantation.

A note on this clonotype: Its recognized antigen is unknown. Within one base of it there is no much larger clone, and no base qualities were kept.

The library was prepared using PCR. The listed sequencing device is Illumina HiSeq 2500. TCR libraries were prepared with molecular barcoding, using unique molecular identifiers to normalize TCRbeta repertoire quantification. Through fastp at Q25 and MiXCR, TCRdb rebuilt clones from the public reads, retaining in-frame beta chains. For every CDR3 protein sequence, its rows merge into one entry that carries the most common genes and DNA. Counted in this sample were roughly 350,000 distinct CDR3 sequences; approximately 10% of them appeared once. Less than 2.5% of the sample goes to the ten largest clones. The junction carries 8 bases between V and J, which are trimmed by 4 bases and 2 bases respectively. CDR3 length: 13 amino acids, cysteine to phenylalanine. Only the CDR3 part of the read is kept: 39 bases, read in frame from the first base. Based on the germline V gene, the CDR1 and CDR2 sequences are ENHRY and SYGVKD.

The material was PBMCs from the stem cell graft donor, obtained from the stem cell graft. Recombination connected TRBV10-3 to TRBJ2-5; the D gene remains uncertain. The TCR was taken from a human donor who donated a stem cell graft to a child with acute lymphoblastic leukemia. The encoded CDR3 is CAISADEQETQYF. The nucleotides are TGTGCCATCAGTGCAGACGAGCAAGAGACCCAGTACTTC.